This is a list of T cell receptor beta chains from one sample in a study of T cell changes during pregnancy in multiple sclerosis. The data were produced by immunoSEQ multiplex PCR, yet TCRdb's version contains in-frame clones alone and is incomplete. This sample has roughly 70,000 clones, with about 92% found just once. Sequenced here: peripheral blood, sampled before pregnancy. The receptors derive from a female donor with multiple sclerosis, enrolled in a pregnancy study. The conserved cysteine and the conserved F or W are not part of the CDR3 here. The order of the fields is V gene, CDR3 protein.

TRBV4-1,ASSQVSTEKYGYT
TRBV29-1,SVHRTPNTEAF
TRBV28,ASSFRGAGIQY
TRBV7-3,ASSLYLVDEQF
TRBV9,ASSVSRGSGVSQETQY
TRBV19,ASSASGRVYEQY
TRBV19,ASRLAGRNYNEQF
TRBV9,ASSPVGADQDTQY
TRBV6-6,ASTLAGIRY
TRBV15,ATSSTSGEEAGELF
TRBV13,ASSFNPLRYGGGTEAF
TRBV11-2,ASSLVGGRGNIQY
TRBV29-1,SVSGGVGQPQH
TRBV7-9,ASSPTGGNGYT